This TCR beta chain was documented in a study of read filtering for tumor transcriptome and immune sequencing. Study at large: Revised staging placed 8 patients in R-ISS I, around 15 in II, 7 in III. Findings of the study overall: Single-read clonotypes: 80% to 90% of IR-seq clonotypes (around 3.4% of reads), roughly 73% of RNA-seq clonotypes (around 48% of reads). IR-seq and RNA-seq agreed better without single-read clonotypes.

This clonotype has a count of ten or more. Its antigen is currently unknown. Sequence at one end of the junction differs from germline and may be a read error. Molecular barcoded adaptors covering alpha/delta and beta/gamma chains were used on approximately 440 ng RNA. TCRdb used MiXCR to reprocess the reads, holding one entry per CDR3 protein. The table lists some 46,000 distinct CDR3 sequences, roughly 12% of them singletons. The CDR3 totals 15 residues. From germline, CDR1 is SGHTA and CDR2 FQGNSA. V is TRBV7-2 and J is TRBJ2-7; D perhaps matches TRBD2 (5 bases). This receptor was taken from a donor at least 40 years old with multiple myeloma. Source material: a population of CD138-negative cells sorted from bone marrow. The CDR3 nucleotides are TGTGCCAGCACCTTAGGGTTTTTTTCGGGGAACGAGCAGTACTTC. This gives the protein CASTLGFFSGNEQYF.